Included here is one T cell receptor (beta chain) sequence, with context. Its target is not known. Positive CCR7 selection of CD45RO-negative cells yielded the naive CD8 cells, and terminally differentiated effector memory CD45RA+ cells were excluded. In the study's own analysis: In the immunoSEQ data, sequences were junction-only and lacked quality scores, so filtering differed. Assay: immunoSEQ multiplex PCR; the TCRdb copy retains only in-frame clones and omits some. That table gives V, J and clone size, and the DNA gave D and trimming. The sample has hundreds of thousands of clones; 95% to 97% are singletons. The sample originates from a study of shared clonotypes between healthy human individuals. Study results and limitations: It was only blood that was sampled, and tissue repertoires likely differ.

The CDR3 is made up of 17 amino acids. V was cut by 0 bases and J by 3 bases, with 14 bases left in between. Looked up from germline, CDR1 is MGHRA and CDR2 is YSYEKL. Sequences were obtained from naive CD8+ T cells sorted from blood. The receptor comes from a woman aged 30 to 39 in good health. The chain links TRBV4-1 to TRBJ2-2; D gene ambiguous. Written as DNA, the CDR3 is TGCGCCAGCAGCCAAGATCCCCTCAGGCCCTACACCGGGGAGCTGTTTTTT. Translating gives CASSQDPLRPYTGELFF.